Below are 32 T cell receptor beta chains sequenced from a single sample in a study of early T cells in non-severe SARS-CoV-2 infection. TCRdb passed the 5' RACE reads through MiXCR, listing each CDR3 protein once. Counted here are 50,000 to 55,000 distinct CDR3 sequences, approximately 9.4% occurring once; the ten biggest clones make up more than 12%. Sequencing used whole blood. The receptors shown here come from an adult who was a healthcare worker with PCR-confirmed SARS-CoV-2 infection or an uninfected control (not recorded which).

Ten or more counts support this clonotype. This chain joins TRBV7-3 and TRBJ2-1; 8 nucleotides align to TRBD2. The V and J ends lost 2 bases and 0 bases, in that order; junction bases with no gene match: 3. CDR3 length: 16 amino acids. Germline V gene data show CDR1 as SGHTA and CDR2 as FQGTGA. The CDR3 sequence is CASSLGLAGSYNEQFF. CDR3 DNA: TGTGCCAGCAGCTTAGGGCTAGCGGGCTCCTACAATGAGCAGTTCTTC.

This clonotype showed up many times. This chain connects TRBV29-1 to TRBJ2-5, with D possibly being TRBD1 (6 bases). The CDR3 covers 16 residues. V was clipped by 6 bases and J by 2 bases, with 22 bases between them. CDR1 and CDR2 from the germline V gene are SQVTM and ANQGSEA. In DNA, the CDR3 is TGCAGCGTGAAACAGGGTAATTTAGTGCGACAAGAGACCCAGTACTTC. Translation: CSVKQGNLVRQETQYF.

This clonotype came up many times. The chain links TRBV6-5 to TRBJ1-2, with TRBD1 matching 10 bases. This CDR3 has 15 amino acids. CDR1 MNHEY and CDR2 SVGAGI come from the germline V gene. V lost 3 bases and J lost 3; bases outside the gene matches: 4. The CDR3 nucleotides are TGTGCCAGCAGTTATCGGACAGGGGGGGACTATGGCTACACCTTC. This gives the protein CASSYRTGGDYGYTF.

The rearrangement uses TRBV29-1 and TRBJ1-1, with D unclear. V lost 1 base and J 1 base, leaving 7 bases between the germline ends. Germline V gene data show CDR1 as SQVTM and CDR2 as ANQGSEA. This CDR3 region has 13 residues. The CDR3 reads CSVEVGSNTEAFF. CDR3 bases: TGCAGCGTTGAAGTGGGGTCGAACACTGAAGCTTTCTTT.

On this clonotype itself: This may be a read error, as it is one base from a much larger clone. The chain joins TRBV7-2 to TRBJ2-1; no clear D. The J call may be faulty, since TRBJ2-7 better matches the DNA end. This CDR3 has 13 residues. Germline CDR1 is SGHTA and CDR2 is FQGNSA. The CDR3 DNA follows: TGTGCCAGCAGCTTGAGCTCCTACAATGAGCAGTACTTC. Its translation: CASSLSSYNEQYF.

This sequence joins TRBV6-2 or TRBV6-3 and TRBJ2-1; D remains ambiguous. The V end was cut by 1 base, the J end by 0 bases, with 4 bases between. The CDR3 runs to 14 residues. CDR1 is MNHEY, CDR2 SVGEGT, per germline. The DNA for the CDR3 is TGTGCCAGCAGTTACTTGAGCTCCTACAATGAGCAGTTCTTC. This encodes CASSYLSSYNEQFF.

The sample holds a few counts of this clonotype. The CDR3 here is CAWSRLASANEQFF. The CDR3, as DNA: TGTGCCTGGAGTCGGCTAGCGAGCGCCAATGAGCAGTTCTTC. The genes are TRBV30 and TRBJ2-1, with D perhaps TRBD2 (6 bases). The ends were cut back, 2 bases at V and 6 bases at J, with 14 bases in the middle. CDR3 size: 14 residues. Germline V gene data show CDR1 as GTSNPN and CDR2 as SVGIG (reference sequence).

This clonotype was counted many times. CDR3: CSARDGVSMNTEAFF. The CDR3 DNA sequence: TGCAGTGCTAGAGATGGGGTCAGCATGAACACTGAAGCTTTCTTT. The chain couples TRBV20-1 to TRBJ1-1; D uncertain. The CDR3 spans 15 residues. The ends were cut back, 0 bases at V and 0 bases at J, with 11 bases in the middle. Germline-derived CDR1 and CDR2 are DFQATT and SNEGSKA (reference sequence).

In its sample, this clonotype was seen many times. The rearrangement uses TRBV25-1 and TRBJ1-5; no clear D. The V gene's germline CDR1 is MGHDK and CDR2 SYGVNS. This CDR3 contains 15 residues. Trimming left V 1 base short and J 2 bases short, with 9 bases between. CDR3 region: CASSEFLQGNQPQHF. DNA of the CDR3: TGTGCCAGCAGTGAATTCCTCCAGGGCAATCAGCCCCAGCATTTT.

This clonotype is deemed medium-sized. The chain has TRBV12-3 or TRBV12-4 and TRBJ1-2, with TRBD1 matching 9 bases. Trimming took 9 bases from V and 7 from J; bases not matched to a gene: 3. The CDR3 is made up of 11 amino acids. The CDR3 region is CASQQGAGYTF. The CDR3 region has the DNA TGTGCCAGTCAACAGGGGGCTGGCTACACCTTC.

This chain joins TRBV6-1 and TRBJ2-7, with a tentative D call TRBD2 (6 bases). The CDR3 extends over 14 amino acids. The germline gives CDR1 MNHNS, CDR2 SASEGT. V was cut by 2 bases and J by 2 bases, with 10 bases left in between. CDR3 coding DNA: TGTGCCAGCAGTGAACCGGGACTTACCTACGAGCAGTACTTC. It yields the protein CASSEPGLTYEQYF.

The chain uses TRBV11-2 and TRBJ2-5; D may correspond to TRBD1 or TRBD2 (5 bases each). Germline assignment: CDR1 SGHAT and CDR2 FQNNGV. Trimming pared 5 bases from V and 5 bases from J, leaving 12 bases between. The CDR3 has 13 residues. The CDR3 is CASSRQGVETQYF. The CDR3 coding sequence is TGTGCCAGCAGCCGCCAGGGAGTGGAGACCCAGTACTTC.

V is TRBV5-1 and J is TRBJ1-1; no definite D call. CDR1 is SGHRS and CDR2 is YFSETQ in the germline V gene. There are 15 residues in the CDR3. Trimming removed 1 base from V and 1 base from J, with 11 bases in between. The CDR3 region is CASSLNNGKNTEAFF. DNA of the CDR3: TGCGCCAGCAGCTTGAATAACGGGAAGAACACTGAAGCTTTCTTT.

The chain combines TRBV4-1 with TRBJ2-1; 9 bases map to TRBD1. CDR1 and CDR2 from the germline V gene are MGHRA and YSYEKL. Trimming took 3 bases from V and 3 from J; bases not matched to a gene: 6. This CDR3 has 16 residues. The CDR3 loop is CASSQDRGVVYNEQFF. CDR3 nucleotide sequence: TGCGCCAGCAGCCAGGACAGGGGAGTTGTCTACAATGAGCAGTTCTTC.

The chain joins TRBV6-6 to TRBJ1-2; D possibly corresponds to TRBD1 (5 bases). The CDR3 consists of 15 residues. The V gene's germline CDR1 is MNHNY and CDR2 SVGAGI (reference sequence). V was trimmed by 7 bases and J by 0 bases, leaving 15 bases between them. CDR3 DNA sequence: TGTGCCAGCACTCGGACGGGGACCTCTAACTATGGCTACACCTTC. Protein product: CASTRTGTSNYGYTF.

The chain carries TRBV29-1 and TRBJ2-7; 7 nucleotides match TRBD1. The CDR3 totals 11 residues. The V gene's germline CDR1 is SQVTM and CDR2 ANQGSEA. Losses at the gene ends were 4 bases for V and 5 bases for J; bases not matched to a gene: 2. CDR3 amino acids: CSVGQGNEQYF. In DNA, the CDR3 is TGCAGCGTTGGACAGGGTAACGAGCAGTACTTC.

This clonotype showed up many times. In DNA, the CDR3 is TGCAGTGCCTCGAGCCAGGCCCGCCAATCCTACGAGCAGTACTTC. As protein: CSASSQARQSYEQYF. The gene calls are TRBV20-1 and TRBJ2-7, with D hard to call. Trimming stripped 6 bases from V and 1 base from J, with 19 bases between. Germline values: CDR1 DFQATT, CDR2 SNEGSKA (reference sequence). The CDR3 has 15 residues.

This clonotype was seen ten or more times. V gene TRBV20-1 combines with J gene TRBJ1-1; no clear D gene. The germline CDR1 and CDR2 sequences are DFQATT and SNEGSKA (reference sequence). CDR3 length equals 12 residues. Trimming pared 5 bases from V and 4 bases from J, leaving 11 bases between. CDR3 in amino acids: CSAGRSVTEAFF. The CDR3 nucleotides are TGCAGTGCTGGAAGGTCGGTCACTGAAGCTTTCTTT.

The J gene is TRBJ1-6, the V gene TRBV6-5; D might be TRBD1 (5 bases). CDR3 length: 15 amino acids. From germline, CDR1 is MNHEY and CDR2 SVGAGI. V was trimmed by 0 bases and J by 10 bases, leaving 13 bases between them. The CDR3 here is CASSYSGPGNSPLHF. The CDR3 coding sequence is TGTGCCAGCAGTTACTCTGGGCCAGGGAACTCACCCCTCCACTTT.

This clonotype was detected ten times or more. CDR3 sequence: CASSLDRAPYEAFF. CDR3 coding DNA: TGTGCCAGCAGTTTAGACAGGGCCCCGTATGAAGCTTTCTTT. V gene TRBV28 combines with J gene TRBJ1-1, with TRBD1 matching over 7 bases. Germline trimming cut 2 bases from V and 7 bases from J; bases unmatched to any gene: 7. This CDR3 is 14 amino acids long. CDR1 is MDHEN, CDR2 SYDVKM, per germline.

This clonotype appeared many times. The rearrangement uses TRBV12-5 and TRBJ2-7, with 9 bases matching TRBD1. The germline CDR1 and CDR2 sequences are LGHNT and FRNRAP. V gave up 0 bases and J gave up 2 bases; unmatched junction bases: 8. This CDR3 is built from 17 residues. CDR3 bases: TGTGCTAGTGGTTTGGTCTTGGGACAGGGAGTTCCCTACGAGCAGTACTTC. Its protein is CASGLVLGQGVPYEQYF.

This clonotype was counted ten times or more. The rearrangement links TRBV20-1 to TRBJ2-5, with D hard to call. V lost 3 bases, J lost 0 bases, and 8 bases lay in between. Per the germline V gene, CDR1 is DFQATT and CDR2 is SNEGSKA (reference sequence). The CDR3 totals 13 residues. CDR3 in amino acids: CSARFPNQETQYF. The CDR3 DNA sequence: TGCAGTGCTAGGTTCCCGAACCAAGAGACCCAGTACTTC.

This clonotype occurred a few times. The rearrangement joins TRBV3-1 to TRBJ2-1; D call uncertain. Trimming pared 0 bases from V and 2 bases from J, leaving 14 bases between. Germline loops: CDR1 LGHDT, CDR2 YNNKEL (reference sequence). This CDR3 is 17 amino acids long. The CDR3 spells CASSQESAVLTYNEQFF. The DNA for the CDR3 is TGTGCCAGCAGCCAAGAATCGGCGGTCCTTACCTACAATGAGCAGTTCTTC.

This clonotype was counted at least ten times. The CDR3 DNA reads TGTGCCAGCAGTGAACTGACTAATCAGCCCCAGCATTTT. Amino acid sequence: CASSELTNQPQHF. The chain combines TRBV2 with TRBJ1-5, with D uncertain. Trimming removed 2 bases from V and 4 bases from J, with 6 bases in between. Germline loops: CDR1 SNHLY, CDR2 FYNNEI. This CDR3 has 13 residues.

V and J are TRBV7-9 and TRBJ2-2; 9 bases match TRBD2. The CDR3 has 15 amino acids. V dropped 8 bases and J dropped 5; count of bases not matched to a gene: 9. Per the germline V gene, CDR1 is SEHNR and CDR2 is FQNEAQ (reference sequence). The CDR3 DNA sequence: TGTGCCAGCCGACCGGGTAGCGGGAGTACCGGGGAGCTGTTTTTT. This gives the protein CASRPGSGSTGELFF.

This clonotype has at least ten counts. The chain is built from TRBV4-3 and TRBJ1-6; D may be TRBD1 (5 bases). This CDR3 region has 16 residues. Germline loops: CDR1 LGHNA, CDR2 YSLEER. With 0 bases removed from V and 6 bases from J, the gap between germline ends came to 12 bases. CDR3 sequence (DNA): TGCGCCAGCAGCCAAGATGTAGGCAGGGTTAATTCACCCCTCCACTTT. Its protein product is CASSQDVGRVNSPLHF.

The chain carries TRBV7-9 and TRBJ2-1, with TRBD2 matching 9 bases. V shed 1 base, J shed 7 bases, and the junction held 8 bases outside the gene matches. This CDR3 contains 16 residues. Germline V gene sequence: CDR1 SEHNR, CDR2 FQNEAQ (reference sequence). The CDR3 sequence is CASSLVAGGPSNEQFF. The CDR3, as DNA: TGTGCCAGCAGCTTAGTTGCGGGAGGGCCGAGTAATGAGCAGTTCTTC.

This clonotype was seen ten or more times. The CDR3 sequence: CSVRMTGAANTEAFF. As DNA, the CDR3 is TGCAGCGTTCGGATGACGGGGGCGGCGAACACTGAAGCTTTCTTT. This chain uses TRBV29-1 with TRBJ1-1; a possible D gene is TRBD1 (6 bases). CDR1 is SQVTM, CDR2 ANQGSEA, per germline. Trimming removed 5 bases at V and 1 base at J, with 17 bases between. The CDR3 has 15 amino acids.

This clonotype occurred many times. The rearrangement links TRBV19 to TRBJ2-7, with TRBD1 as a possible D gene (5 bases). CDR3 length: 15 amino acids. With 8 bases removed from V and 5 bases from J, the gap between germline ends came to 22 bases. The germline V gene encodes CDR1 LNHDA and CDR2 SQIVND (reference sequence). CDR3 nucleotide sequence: TGTGCCAGTGCGTCCACGGCAGGGAATATAGACGAGCAGTACTTC. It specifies CASASTAGNIDEQYF.

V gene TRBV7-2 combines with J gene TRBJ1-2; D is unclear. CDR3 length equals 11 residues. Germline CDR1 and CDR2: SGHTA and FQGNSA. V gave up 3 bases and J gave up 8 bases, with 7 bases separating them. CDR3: CASSLTRGYTF. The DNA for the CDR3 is TGTGCCAGCAGCTTGACACGCGGCTACACCTTC. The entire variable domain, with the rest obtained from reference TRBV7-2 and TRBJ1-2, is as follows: GAGVSQSPSNKVTEKGKDVELRCDPISGHTALYWYRQSLGQGLEFLIYFQGNSAPDKSGLPSDRFSAERTGGSVSTLTIQRTQQEDSAVYLCASSLTRGYTFGSGTRLTVV.

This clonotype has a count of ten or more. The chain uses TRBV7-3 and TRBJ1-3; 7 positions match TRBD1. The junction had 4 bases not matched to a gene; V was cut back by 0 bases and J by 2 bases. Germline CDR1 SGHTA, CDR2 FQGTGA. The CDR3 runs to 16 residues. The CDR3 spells CASSLTAGGTGNTIYF. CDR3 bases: TGTGCCAGCAGCTTAACCGCAGGGGGTACTGGAAACACCATATATTTT.

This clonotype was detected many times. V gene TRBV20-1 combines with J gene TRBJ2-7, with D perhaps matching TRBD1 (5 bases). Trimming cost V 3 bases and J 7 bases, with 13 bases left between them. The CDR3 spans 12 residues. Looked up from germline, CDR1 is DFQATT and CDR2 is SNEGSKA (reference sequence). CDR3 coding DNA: TGCAGTGCTAGGACAACAGGTGGGGAGCAGTACTTC. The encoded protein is CSARTTGGEQYF.